This T cell receptor beta chain was identified during a study of shared clonotypes between healthy human individuals. Clones were sequenced by immunoSEQ multiplex PCR, and TCRdb holds only the in-frame ones, with some missing. This table has 2 million to 2.5 million clones, 92% appearing once. CD4+ cells were split into CD45RA+ naive and CD45RA-negative memory subsets. For this clone: The same CDR3 also results from other DNA sequences found in this sample.

The TCR comes from a man aged 18 to 30 in good health. Some clones in this sample may be carry-over from other donors' samples. Sequencing was performed on naive CD4+ T cells from PBMCs. Sample subset: CD45RA+ positively selected.

Written as DNA, the CDR3 is TGTGCCAGCAGCGCCGGGACTAGCGGGGCCTACGAGCAGTACTTC. Amino acid sequence: CASSAGTSGAYEQYF. V gene TRBV9 combines with J gene TRBJ2-7, with 13 bases aligning to TRBD2. The germline CDR1 and CDR2 sequences are SGDLS and YYNGEE. Losses at the gene ends were 3 bases for V and 2 bases for J; bases not matched to a gene: 2. The CDR3 spans 15 residues.